Each of the 17 T cell receptor beta chains below was sequenced from the same sample in a study of PD-L1 blockade in urothelial cancer. Here immunoSEQ multiplex PCR was the method, and the copy in TCRdb shows in-frame clones only, minus some. The table includes tens of thousands of clones, over 80% detected once. Time point denoted: pretreatment peripheral blood. The source was PBMCs, collected around atezolizumab (anti-PD-L1) treatment. These receptors came from a woman in her 70s with urothelial cancer.

J is TRBJ2-7 and V is TRBV7-2; 10 bases match TRBD1. This CDR3 is built from 18 residues. CDR1 and CDR2 (germline): SGHTA, FQGNSA. With 2 bases clipped from V and 3 bases from J, the junction kept 13 bases outside the gene matches. CDR3 DNA sequence: TGTGCCAGCAGCTTACGCCCGGGGACAGGGGACCTCCTCTACGAGCAGTACTTC. It encodes CASSLRPGTGDLLYEQYF.

J is TRBJ2-1 and V is TRBV6-4, with D possibly TRBD2 on 5 matching bases. V was clipped by 0 bases and J by 6 bases, with 15 bases between them. This CDR3 is built from 16 residues. The germline V gene has CDR1 MRHNA and CDR2 SNTAGT. The CDR3 sequence is CASSDSSLSSINEQFF. CDR3 DNA: TGTGCCAGCAGTGACTCGAGCCTATCTAGCATCAATGAGCAGTTCTTC.

The rearrangement links TRBV4-2 to TRBJ2-2; TRBD2 aligns across 9 bases. V gave up 5 bases and J gave up 4 bases; unmatched junction bases: 5. The V gene's germline CDR1 is LGHNA and CDR2 YNFKEQ. The CDR3 is 15 amino acids. This chain's CDR3 is CASSRGLALTGELFF. The CDR3 DNA is TGTGCCAGCAGCAGGGGACTAGCTCTCACCGGGGAGCTGTTTTTT.

The rearrangement uses TRBV5-1 and TRBJ2-7; the D gene is possibly TRBD2 (5 bases). CDR1 is SGHRS, CDR2 YFSETQ, per germline. The length of the CDR3 is 12 residues. Trimming took off 3 bases at V and 2 bases at J, with 6 bases between the two ends. DNA of the CDR3: TGCGCCAGCAGCTCGGAGGCCTACGAGCAGTACTTC. Translated: CASSSEAYEQYF.

This clone has only a few counts. This chain joins TRBV28 and TRBJ1-2; no definite D call. Germline CDR1 and CDR2: MDHEN and SYDVKM. The CDR3 is made up of 12 amino acids. The V end lost 3 bases, the J end lost 4 bases, and 6 bases lay between the germline ends. The CDR3 DNA sequence: TGTGCCAGCAGTTTCGACACCTATGGCTACACCTTC. This encodes CASSFDTYGYTF.

The chain combines TRBV21-1 with TRBJ2-7; the table calls TRBD1, which could not be checked here. TRBV21-1 is flagged as a pseudogene. This CDR3 has 13 amino acids. The CDR3 DNA sequence: TGTGCCAGCAGCAGGGGACAAGGGCCAGAGCAGTACTTC. Amino acid sequence: CASSRGQGPEQYF.

The genes are TRBV19 and TRBJ2-3; tentatively, D is TRBD2 (5 bases). The CDR3 is made up of 15 amino acids. Germline loops: CDR1 LNHDA, CDR2 SQIVND (reference sequence). Trimming cost V 1 base and J 6 bases, with 14 bases left between them. In nucleotides, the CDR3 is TGTGCCAGTAGTATAGGGACTCAGTCCCGGGATACGCAGTATTTT. Its translation is CASSIGTQSRDTQYF.

V is TRBV7-9 and J is TRBJ2-4; 8 bases agree with TRBD2. Trimming cost V 6 bases and J 0 bases; bases outside gene matches: 7. The germline V gene has CDR1 SEHNR and CDR2 FQNEAQ (reference sequence). This CDR3 region has 16 residues. The CDR3 nucleotides are TGTGCCAGCAGTTTCACCGGGGGGGTAGCCAAAAACATTCAGTACTTC. Its protein product is CASSFTGGVAKNIQYF.

This clone was picked up one time. V and J are TRBV7-2 and TRBJ2-2, with TRBD2 matching 7 bases. The germline gives CDR1 SGHTA, CDR2 FQGNSA. V was pared by 5 bases and J by 6 bases, with 9 bases of the junction left unmatched. This CDR3 region has 15 residues. The CDR3 nucleotides read TGTGCCAGCAGCCCACCCCCTGGACTAGCCGGGGAGCTGTTTTTT. It codes for CASSPPPGLAGELFF.

The CDR3 nucleotides are TGTGCCATCAGGGAGGACAGACACCAGAACACTGAAGCTTTCTTT. Protein product: CAIREDRHQNTEAFF. The V and J genes are TRBV10-3 and TRBJ1-1; a weak D match, TRBD1 (6 bases). Germline CDR1 ENHRY, CDR2 SYGVKD. The ends were cut back, 6 bases at V and 1 base at J, with 15 bases in the middle. The CDR3 length is 15 residues.

The CDR3 region has the DNA TGCGCCAGCAGCTTGGGAGGAACCGGGGAGCTGTTTTTT. Residues: CASSLGGTGELFF. V gene TRBV5-1 combines with J gene TRBJ2-2; D is undetermined. The CDR3 extends over 13 amino acids. Germline lookup yields CDR1 SGHRS and CDR2 YFSETQ. Trimming removed 0 bases from V and 5 bases from J, with 5 bases in between.

This clone was found a few times. The rearrangement uses TRBV9 and TRBJ1-2; 7 bases are shared with TRBD1. CDR3 size: 12 residues. From germline, CDR1 is SGDLS and CDR2 YYNGEE. The ends lost 4 bases at V and 4 bases at J; junction bases unmatched: 1. This CDR3 is CASSRDSYGYTF. CDR3 sequence (DNA): TGTGCCAGCAGCAGGGACAGCTATGGCTACACCTTC.

The chain is built from TRBV29-1 and TRBJ2-5; 11 positions match TRBD1. The V gene end was trimmed by 6 bases and the J gene end by 4 bases; junction bases not matched to a gene: 13. The CDR3 extends over 16 amino acids. The germline V gene encodes CDR1 SQVTM and CDR2 ANQGSEA. Here the CDR3 reads CSVAKRTGTGGETQYF. CDR3 nucleotide sequence: TGCAGCGTCGCGAAACGAACCGGGACAGGGGGAGAGACCCAGTACTTC.

The CDR3 loop is CASSQGQGVYVFRELFF. CDR3 in DNA: TGTGCCAGCAGCCAGGGACAGGGCGTTTATGTGTTCAGGGAGCTGTTTTTT. This rearrangement joins TRBV9 to TRBJ2-2; TRBD1 agrees at 9 bases. CDR3 length: 17 amino acids. CDR1 and CDR2 from the germline V gene are SGDLS and YYNGEE. Losses at the gene ends were 4 bases for V and 9 bases for J; bases not matched to a gene: 16.

The gene calls are TRBV9 and TRBJ2-3, with 8 bases identical to TRBD2. Germline V gene data show CDR1 as SGDLS and CDR2 as YYNGEE. The V gene end was trimmed by 0 bases and the J gene end by 4 bases; junction bases not matched to a gene: 4. This CDR3 has 15 residues. As DNA, the CDR3 is TGTGCCAGCAGCGTAGCGGGGGGGCCGCCAGATACGCAGTATTTT. It is translated as CASSVAGGPPDTQYF. Combining the CDR3 with reference TRBV9 and TRBJ2-3 gives the whole variable domain DSGVTQTPKHLITATGQRVTLRCSPRSGDLSVYWYQQSLDQGLQFLIQYYNGEERAKGNILERFSAQQFPDLHSELNLSSLELGDSALYFCASSVAGGPPDTQYFGPGTRLTVL.

The V call is TRBV9, the J call TRBJ2-7, with D perhaps matching TRBD1 (7 bases). Germline loops: CDR1 SGDLS, CDR2 YYNGEE. The CDR3 has 15 amino acids. V dropped 0 bases and J dropped 2 bases, with 12 bases sitting between them. For the CDR3, the DNA is TGTGCCAGCAGCGTAGGCCAGGGGGGAGCCTACGAGCAGTACTTC. It translates to CASSVGQGGAYEQYF.

J is TRBJ2-3 and V is TRBV6-6; 8 positions agree with TRBD1. Trimming cost V 2 bases and J 4 bases; bases outside gene matches: 8. Germline lookup yields CDR1 MNHNY and CDR2 SVGAGI (reference sequence). The CDR3 extends over 16 amino acids. This CDR3 reads CASSYLQGVWADTQYF. The CDR3 DNA is TGTGCCAGCAGTTACCTACAGGGGGTGTGGGCAGATACGCAGTATTTT.